A single TCR beta chain is shown here with its context. This CDR3 spans 13 amino acids. Trimming pared 1 base from V and 7 bases from J, leaving 8 bases between. Germline loops: CDR1 LGHNT, CDR2 FRNRAP. Per the authors' pipeline: Researchers report that nucleated cell counts were estimated from reference gene primer amplification. Repertoires were generated with immunoSEQ multiplex PCR, while TCRdb's copy carries only in-frame clones and drops some. V, J and clone size reflect that table, while D and trimming were determined from the DNA. The profile shows about 80,000 clones, about 80% of them singletons. These data are taken from a study of blood T cell repertoires in COVID-19. On the study more broadly: Material from acute and convalescent COVID-19 was sourced from the United States, Italy and Spain. The cDNA or gDNA used as material had been derived from T cells, B-cell-depleted T cells, or PBMCs.

The TCR sequence derives from a woman aged 40 to 49 with active or convalescent COVID-19. Sequenced material: peripheral blood. This chain joins TRBV12-5 and TRBJ1-5; a possible D gene is TRBD1 (5 bases). Written as DNA, the CDR3 is TGTGCTAGTGGTTTGGACCAGGGACAGCCCCAGCATTTT. Protein product: CASGLDQGQPQHF.